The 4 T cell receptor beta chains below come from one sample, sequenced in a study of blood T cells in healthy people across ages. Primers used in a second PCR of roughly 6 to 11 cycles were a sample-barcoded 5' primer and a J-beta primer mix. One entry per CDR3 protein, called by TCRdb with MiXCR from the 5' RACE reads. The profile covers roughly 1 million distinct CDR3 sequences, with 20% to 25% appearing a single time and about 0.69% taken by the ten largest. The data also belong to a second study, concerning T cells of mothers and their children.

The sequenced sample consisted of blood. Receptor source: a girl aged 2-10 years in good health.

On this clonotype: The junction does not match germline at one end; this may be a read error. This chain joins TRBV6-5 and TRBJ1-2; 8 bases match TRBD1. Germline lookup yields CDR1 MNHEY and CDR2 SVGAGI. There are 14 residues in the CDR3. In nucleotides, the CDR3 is TGTGCCAGCAGATCAGGACAGGGCTATTATGACTACACCTTC. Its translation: CASRSGQGYYDYTF.

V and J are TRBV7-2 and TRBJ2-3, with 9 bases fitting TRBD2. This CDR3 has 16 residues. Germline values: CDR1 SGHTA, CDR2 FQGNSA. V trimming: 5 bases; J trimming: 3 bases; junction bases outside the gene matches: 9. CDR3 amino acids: CASSGGTSLGTDTQYF. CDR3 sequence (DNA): TGTGCCAGCAGCGGGGGGACTAGCTTAGGGACAGATACGCAGTATTTT.

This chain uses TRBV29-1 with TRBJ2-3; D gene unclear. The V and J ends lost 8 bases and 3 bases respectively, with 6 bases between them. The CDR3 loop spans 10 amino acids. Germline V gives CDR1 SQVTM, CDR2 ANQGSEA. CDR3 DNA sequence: TGCAGCCTAAGGACAGATACGCAGTATTTT. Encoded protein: CSLRTDTQYF.

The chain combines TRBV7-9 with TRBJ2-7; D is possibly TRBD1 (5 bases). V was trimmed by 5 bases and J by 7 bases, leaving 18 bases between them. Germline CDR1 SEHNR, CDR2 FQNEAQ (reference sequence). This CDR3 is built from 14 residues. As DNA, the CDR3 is TGTGCCAGCAGCCCCCGGACCGCCCAGGGAGAGCAGTACTTC. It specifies CASSPRTAQGEQYF.